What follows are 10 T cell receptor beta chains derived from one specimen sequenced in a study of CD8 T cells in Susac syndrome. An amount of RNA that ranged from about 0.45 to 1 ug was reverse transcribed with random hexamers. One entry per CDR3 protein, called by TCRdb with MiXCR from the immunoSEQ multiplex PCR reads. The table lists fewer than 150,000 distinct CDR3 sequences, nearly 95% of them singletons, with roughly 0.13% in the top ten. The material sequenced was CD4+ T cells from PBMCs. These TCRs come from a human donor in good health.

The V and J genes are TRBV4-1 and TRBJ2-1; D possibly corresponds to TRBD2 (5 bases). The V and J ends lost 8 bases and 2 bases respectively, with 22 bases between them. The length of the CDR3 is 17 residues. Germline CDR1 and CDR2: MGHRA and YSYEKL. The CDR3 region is CASGREIGRPPYNEQFF. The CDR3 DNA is TGCGCCAGCGGCCGGGAAATCGGACGGCCTCCCTACAATGAGCAGTTCTTC.

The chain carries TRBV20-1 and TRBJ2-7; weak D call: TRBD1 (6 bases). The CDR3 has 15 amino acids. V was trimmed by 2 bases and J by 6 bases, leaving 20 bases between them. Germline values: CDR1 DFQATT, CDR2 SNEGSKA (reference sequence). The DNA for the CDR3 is TGCAGTGCTAGAAACCCAAAGGGAAGAGGGGGCGAGCAGTACTTC. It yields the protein CSARNPKGRGGEQYF.

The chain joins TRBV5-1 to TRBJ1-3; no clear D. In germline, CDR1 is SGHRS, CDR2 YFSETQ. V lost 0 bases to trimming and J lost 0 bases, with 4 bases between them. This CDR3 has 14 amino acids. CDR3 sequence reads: CASSLDLSGNTIYF. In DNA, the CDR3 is TGCGCCAGCAGCTTGGACCTCTCTGGAAACACCATATATTTT.

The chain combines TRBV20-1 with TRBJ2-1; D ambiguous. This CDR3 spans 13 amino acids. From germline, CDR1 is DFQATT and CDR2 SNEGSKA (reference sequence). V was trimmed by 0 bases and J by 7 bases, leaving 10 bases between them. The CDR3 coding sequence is TGCAGTGCTAGAGATGATTGGCAAAATGAGCAGTTCTTC. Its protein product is CSARDDWQNEQFF.

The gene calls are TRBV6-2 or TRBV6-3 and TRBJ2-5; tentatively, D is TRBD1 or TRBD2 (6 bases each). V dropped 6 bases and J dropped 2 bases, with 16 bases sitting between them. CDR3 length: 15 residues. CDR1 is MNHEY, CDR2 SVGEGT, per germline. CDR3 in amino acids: CASSYPRRGQETQYF. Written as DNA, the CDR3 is TGTGCCAGCAGCTACCCCCGGAGGGGGCAAGAGACCCAGTACTTC.

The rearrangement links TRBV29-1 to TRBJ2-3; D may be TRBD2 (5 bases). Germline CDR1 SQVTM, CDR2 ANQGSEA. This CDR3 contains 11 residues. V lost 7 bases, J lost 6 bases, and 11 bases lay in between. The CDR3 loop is CSAYSGDTQYF. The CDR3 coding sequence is TGCAGCGCCTATTCGGGGGATACGCAGTATTTT.

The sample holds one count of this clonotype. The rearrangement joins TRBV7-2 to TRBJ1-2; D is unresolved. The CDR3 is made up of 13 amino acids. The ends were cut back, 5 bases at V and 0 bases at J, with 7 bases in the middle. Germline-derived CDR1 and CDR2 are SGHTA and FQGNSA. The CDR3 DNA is TGTGCCAGCAGCCCCTCGGCTAACTATGGCTACACCTTC. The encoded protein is CASSPSANYGYTF.

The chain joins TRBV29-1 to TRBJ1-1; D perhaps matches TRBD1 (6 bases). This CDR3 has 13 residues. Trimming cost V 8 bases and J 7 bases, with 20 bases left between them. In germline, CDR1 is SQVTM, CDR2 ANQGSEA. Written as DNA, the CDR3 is TGCAGCTGTAACCGGGACACGCGAAATGAAGCTTTCTTT. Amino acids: CSCNRDTRNEAFF.

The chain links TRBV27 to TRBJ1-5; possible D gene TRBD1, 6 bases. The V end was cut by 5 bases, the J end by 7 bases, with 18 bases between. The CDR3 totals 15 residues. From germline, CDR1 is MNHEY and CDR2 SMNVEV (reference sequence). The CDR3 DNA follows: TGTGCCAGCAGTCCCGGACAGTCACTGGGGCAGCCCCAGCATTTT. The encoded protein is CASSPGQSLGQPQHF.

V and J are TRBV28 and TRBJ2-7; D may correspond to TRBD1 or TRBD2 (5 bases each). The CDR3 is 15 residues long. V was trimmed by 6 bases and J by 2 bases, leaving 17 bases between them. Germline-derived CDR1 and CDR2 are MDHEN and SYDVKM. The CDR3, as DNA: TGTGCCAGCAGCCTTCCCGGGACCCAAACCTACGAGCAGTACTTC. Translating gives CASSLPGTQTYEQYF.